Following are 26 T cell receptor beta chains from one sample sequenced in a study of tumour-infiltrating T cells in Burkitt lymphoma (dated by TCRdb to 2018 to 2020). Library generation was performed with the immunoSEQ multiplex PCR assay. The clones in this table, taken by TCRdb from immuneACCESS, are in-frame only. Not every clone is retained; where verified, under half of the shortfall comes from an unresolved V gene, and the cause of the rest is unknown. Recorded for this sample are about 50,000 clones; less than 35% of them occurred a single time. The ten largest clones take up 2.9% of the sample. Sequencing was carried out using tumor tissue. These receptor sequences come from a human donor with Burkitt lymphoma.

V and J are TRBV7-9 and TRBJ1-5; D is ambiguous. Germline-derived CDR1 and CDR2 are SEHNR and FQNEAQ (reference sequence). Deletions cut 1 base from V and 3 bases from J, with 7 bases between. This CDR3 spans 14 amino acids. The CDR3 DNA sequence: TGTGCCAGCAGCTTAGGAATCTTCAATCAGCCCCAGCATTTT. Its protein product is CASSLGIFNQPQHF.

The chain joins TRBV5-6 to TRBJ1-2, with D perhaps matching TRBD1 (6 bases). Germline-derived CDR1 and CDR2 are SGHDT and YYEEEE. The CDR3 runs to 14 residues. The V and J ends lost 3 bases and 5 bases respectively, with 14 bases between them. The CDR3 loop reads CASSSSRGRYGYTF. In DNA form, the CDR3 reads TGTGCCAGCAGCTCCTCTCGGGGGCGATATGGCTACACCTTC.

This chain connects TRBV7-2 to TRBJ1-1, with TRBD1 identical over 9 bases. The length of the CDR3 is 14 residues. CDR1 SGHTA and CDR2 FQGNSA come from the germline V gene. Trimming removed 4 bases from V and 8 bases from J; junction bases left unmatched: 8. The CDR3 sequence: CASSWPGTGKEAFF. For the CDR3, the DNA is TGTGCCAGCAGCTGGCCCGGGACAGGGAAGGAAGCTTTCTTT. Drawing the rest from reference TRBV7-2 and TRBJ1-1, the complete variable domain is GAGVSQSPSNKVTEKGKDVELRCDPISGHTALYWYRQSLGQGLEFLIYFQGNSAPDKSGLPSDRFSAERTGGSVSTLTIQRTQQEDSAVYLCASSWPGTGKEAFFGQGTRLTVV.

This clone was observed a handful of times. The chain links TRBV4-3 to TRBJ1-2; possible D gene TRBD1, 6 bases. V lost 4 bases and J lost 8, with 14 bases in between. Germline V lookup: CDR1 LGHNA, CDR2 YSLEER. The CDR3 has 13 amino acids. The CDR3 loop is CASSPQGPGGYTF. The CDR3 region has the DNA TGCGCCAGCAGCCCCCAGGGGCCGGGGGGCTACACCTTC.

This chain links TRBV30 with TRBJ2-1; no clear D. Germline CDR1 is GTSNPN and CDR2 is SVGIG (reference sequence). CDR3 size: 17 residues. V lost 3 bases to trimming and J lost 0 bases, with 18 bases between them. CDR3 loop: CAWSLPFIDPSYNEQFF. The CDR3 region has the DNA TGTGCCTGGAGCCTCCCTTTCATAGATCCCTCCTACAATGAGCAGTTCTTC.

The table lists this clone with a few counts. The chain employs TRBV5-1 and TRBJ2-2; D might be TRBD1 (6 bases). Trimming pared 4 bases from V and 0 bases from J, leaving 10 bases between. The CDR3 has 15 residues. CDR1 and CDR2 from the germline V gene are SGHRS and YFSETQ. DNA of the CDR3: TGCGCCAGCAGCGCCCGGACAGCGAACACCGGGGAGCTGTTTTTT. Its translation: CASSARTANTGELFF.

This chain connects TRBV6-1 to TRBJ2-7; D not resolved. Trimming cost V 7 bases and J 4 bases, with 14 bases left between them. The CDR3 is made up of 13 amino acids. Germline CDR1 reads MNHNS; CDR2 reads SASEGT. The CDR3 bases are TGTGCCAGCATAGCCAATACCGCGTACGAGCAGTACTTC. This translates into CASIANTAYEQYF.

The sample holds a few counts of this clone. This chain links TRBV18 with TRBJ1-1; TRBD1 is a possible D gene (5 bases). V was shortened by 5 bases and J by 1 base, with 8 bases between the two germline ends. Germline V gene lookup returns CDR1 KGHSH and CDR2 LQKENI. This CDR3 region has 13 residues. The CDR3 sequence: CASSSGRNTEAFF. The CDR3, as DNA: TGTGCCAGCTCATCGGGACGGAACACTGAAGCTTTCTTT.

This clone has just a few counts. The chain joins TRBV29-1 to TRBJ1-1; the D gene is possibly TRBD1 (5 bases). With 3 bases removed from V and 4 bases from J, the gap between germline ends came to 12 bases. This CDR3 region has 13 residues. Germline CDR1 and CDR2: SQVTM and ANQGSEA. The CDR3 is CSVDREAGTEAFF. DNA for the CDR3: TGCAGCGTTGACAGGGAAGCGGGCACTGAAGCTTTCTTT.

The chain couples TRBV18 to TRBJ2-1, with TRBD2 matching 16 bases. V trimming: 3 bases; J trimming: 7 bases; junction bases outside the gene matches: 0. Germline CDR1 and CDR2: KGHSH and LQKENI. There are 15 residues in the CDR3. The CDR3 region is CASSPGLAGGNEQFF. As DNA, the CDR3 is TGTGCCAGCTCACCGGGACTAGCGGGGGGGAATGAGCAGTTCTTC.

The chain carries TRBV6-1 and TRBJ1-1; D gene uncertain. Germline assignment: CDR1 MNHNS and CDR2 SASEGT. The CDR3 runs to 14 residues. Trimming took off 6 bases at V and 4 bases at J, with 15 bases between the two ends. In DNA form, the CDR3 reads TGTGCCAGCAGGGAGCTGGGCGTGGGCACTGAAGCTTTCTTT. Its translation is CASRELGVGTEAFF.

This clone has a handful of counts. The chain recombines TRBV4-2 with TRBJ1-6, with D unresolved. V lost 0 bases and J 7 bases, leaving 4 bases between the germline ends. The CDR3 consists of 13 residues. Germline V gives CDR1 LGHNA, CDR2 YNFKEQ. The CDR3 region has the DNA TGTGCCAGCAGCCAAGATATGAATTCACCCCTCCACTTT. It is translated as CASSQDMNSPLHF.

In its sample, this clone was seen a few times. The V and J genes are TRBV15 and TRBJ2-1; TRBD2 matches at 9 bases. With 5 bases clipped from V and 4 bases from J, the junction kept 3 bases outside the gene matches. The CDR3 is made up of 14 amino acids. The germline V gene encodes CDR1 LNHNV and CDR2 YYDKDF (reference sequence). The CDR3 region is CATSPSGVYNEQFF. Written as DNA, the CDR3 is TGTGCCACCAGCCCTAGCGGGGTATACAATGAGCAGTTCTTC.

This clone was observed a handful of times. The V call is TRBV19, the J call TRBJ1-1; 8 bases are shared with TRBD1. The CDR3 is 13 residues long. Looked up from germline, CDR1 is LNHDA and CDR2 is SQIVND (reference sequence). The V gene end was trimmed by 3 bases and the J gene end by 11 bases; junction bases not matched to a gene: 8. The CDR3 DNA reads TGTGCCAGTAGTATTGGGTCGACAGGGGAGGCTTTCTTT. Its translation is CASSIGSTGEAFF.

V is TRBV15 and J is TRBJ1-5; D uncertain. Germline-derived CDR1 and CDR2 are LNHNV and YYDKDF (reference sequence). V dropped 0 bases and J dropped 6 bases, with 12 bases sitting between them. This CDR3 comprises 15 residues. The CDR3 is CATSRDSIGSQPQHF. The CDR3 DNA reads TGTGCCACCAGCAGAGATTCCATAGGGAGTCAGCCCCAGCATTTT. The full variable domain, completed using reference TRBV15 and TRBJ1-5, is DAMVIQNPRYQVTQFGKPVTLSCSQTLNHNVMYWYQQKSSQAPKLLFHYYDKDFNNEADTPDNFQSRRPNTSFCFLDIRSPGLGDTAMYLCATSRDSIGSQPQHFGDGTRLSIL.

This sequence joins TRBV18 and TRBJ1-6; possible D gene TRBD1, 6 bases. The ends were cut back, 6 bases at V and 11 bases at J, with 14 bases in the middle. The CDR3 covers 13 residues. CDR1 and CDR2 (germline): KGHSH, LQKENI. Here the CDR3 DNA reads TGTGCCAGCTCCCCTCAGACAGGCCCACCCCTCCACTTT. Translating gives CASSPQTGPPLHF.

The rearrangement links TRBV6-5 to TRBJ2-5; D might be TRBD1 (5 bases). V dropped 4 bases and J dropped 4 bases, with 10 bases sitting between them. Germline V lookup: CDR1 MNHEY, CDR2 SVGAGI. The CDR3 totals 13 residues. Written as DNA, the CDR3 is TGTGCCAGCAGTTGGGGCAGGGCAGAGACCCAGTACTTC. Translating gives CASSWGRAETQYF.

This clone appeared a few times. This chain links TRBV9 with TRBJ1-1; no clear D gene. With 0 bases removed from V and 7 bases from J, the gap between germline ends came to 13 bases. Germline loops: CDR1 SGDLS, CDR2 YYNGEE. The CDR3 covers 14 residues. The CDR3 protein is CASSVGPEKGEAFF. CDR3 sequence (DNA): TGTGCCAGCAGCGTAGGCCCAGAAAAGGGTGAAGCTTTCTTT.

This clone was seen a handful of times. This chain links TRBV10-3 with TRBJ2-4; D is possibly TRBD1 or TRBD2 (8 bases each). CDR1 and CDR2 (germline): ENHRY, SYGVKD. This CDR3 is built from 16 residues. Trimming took off 10 bases at V and 5 bases at J, with 24 bases between the two ends. In nucleotides, the CDR3 is TGTGCCACCGGGGGGGGCGGACAGGGCCCCCAAAACATTCAGTACTTC. It encodes CATGGGGQGPQNIQYF.

This chain connects TRBV10-3 to TRBJ1-3; D unresolved. CDR1 is ENHRY, CDR2 SYGVKD, per germline. Trimming shortened V by 0 bases and J by 5 bases, and 8 bases separated the two germline ends. The CDR3 covers 14 residues. The CDR3 DNA follows: TGTGCCATCAGTGAGTCTGCCAGTAGAAACACCATATATTTT. It encodes CAISESASRNTIYF.

The chain employs TRBV6-6 and TRBJ2-2; 7 bases are shared with TRBD2. Germline lookup yields CDR1 MNHNY and CDR2 SVGAGI (reference sequence). J was trimmed by 3 bases and V by 4 bases; bases with no gene match: 5. This CDR3 is 15 amino acids long. In DNA form, the CDR3 reads TGTGCCAGCAGTTTTCATGGGGGGGACACCGGGGAGCTGTTTTTT. Its translation: CASSFHGGDTGELFF.

This clone was recorded a few times. The genes are TRBV4-2 and TRBJ1-5; D uncertain. There are 13 residues in the CDR3. CDR1 and CDR2 from the germline V gene are LGHNA and YNFKEQ. Trimming removed 2 bases from V and 5 bases from J, with 7 bases in between. In nucleotides, the CDR3 is TGTGCCAGCAGCCAATTTAGGGATCAGCCCCAGCATTTT. Translated, it gives CASSQFRDQPQHF.

This rearrangement joins TRBV7-8 to TRBJ2-5; TRBD1 might be the D (5 bases). The CDR3 is 15 residues long. Germline assignment: CDR1 SGHVS and CDR2 FQNEAQ. Trimming left V 6 bases short and J 2 bases short, with 16 bases between. The CDR3, as DNA: TGTGCCAGCAGTCCCTATTTCGACAGACAAGAGACCCAGTACTTC. Protein: CASSPYFDRQETQYF.

This clone was observed a handful of times. The CDR3 region is CASSPNTNTEAFF. CDR3 DNA: TGTGCCAGCTCACCGAACACGAACACTGAAGCTTTCTTT. The chain couples TRBV18 to TRBJ1-1; D is ambiguous. Germline V gene data show CDR1 as KGHSH and CDR2 as LQKENI. The CDR3 runs to 13 residues. Deletions cut 3 bases from V and 1 base from J, with 6 bases between.

In its sample, this clone was seen a few times. CDR3 DNA sequence: TGCAGTGCTAGAGGGAGCGAGACCCAGTACTTC. Protein sequence: CSARGSETQYF. The chain uses TRBV20-1 and TRBJ2-5; D call uncertain. Looked up from germline, CDR1 is DFQATT and CDR2 is SNEGSKA (reference sequence). The CDR3 spans 11 residues. The V end lost 1 base, the J end lost 5 bases, and 5 bases lay between the germline ends.

V gene TRBV29-1 combines with J gene TRBJ1-4; TRBD1 matches 9 bases. The CDR3 covers 14 residues. The junction had 8 bases not matched to a gene; V was cut back by 5 bases and J by 7 bases. CDR1 and CDR2 from the germline V gene are SQVTM and ANQGSEA. DNA for the CDR3: TGCAGCGTTTCCACAGGGGGCGGGAGTGAAAAACTGTTTTTT. Translated, it gives CSVSTGGGSEKLFF.